These T cell receptor beta chains were read from a single sample in a study of blood T cell repertoires in COVID-19. TCRdb's table, derived via immunoSEQ multiplex PCR, lists solely in-frame clones and lacks some. The repertoire has 150,000 to 180,000 clones, around 83% of them found once; the top ten carry around 10%. The sequenced sample was peripheral blood. The receptor set was obtained from a woman aged 55-70 years with COVID-19, enrolled during active disease. Both conserved end residues are trimmed from each CDR3.

j_call v_call cdr3_aa
TRBJ2-3 TRBV6-4 ASSDGLAGGSTDTQY
TRBJ1-1 TRBV2 ASSLYTEAF
TRBJ1-3 TRBV25-1 ASTPGQGGNTIY
TRBJ1-5 TRBV6-5 ASSPGSEGQPQH
TRBJ1-6 TRBV4-2 ASSQAADPRGNSPLH
TRBJ1-1 TRBV6-1 ASSEASTGGRTEAF
TRBJ2-3 TRBV7-3 ASSPSGLVRDTQY
TRBJ1-4 TRBV7-9 ASSPWTDNEKLF
TRBJ1-2 TRBV10-2 ASRGQPNYGYT
TRBJ1-1 TRBV7-3 ASSRRPGNTEAF
TRBJ1-2 TRBV6-2/TRBV6-3 ASSKIQRGAWGYT
TRBJ1-2 TRBV9 ASSVDAGGRRNYT
TRBJ1-2 TRBV6-4 ASSDSAGTHYGYT
TRBJ2-2 TRBV3-1/TRBV3-2 ASSQVPGGRTGELF
TRBJ2-7 TRBV29-1 SARPPGQTYEQY
TRBJ1-5 TRBV3-1/TRBV3-2 ASSQGRGGVQPQH
TRBJ2-3 TRBV5-1 ASSLQSDTQY
TRBJ1-2 TRBV19 ASSIARGPPGNGYT
TRBJ1-2 TRBV6-4 ASSLGWGPGGYT
TRBJ1-1 TRBV10-3 AISQGQVNTEAF